This T cell receptor (beta chain) was retrieved from a study of blood T cell repertoires in COVID-19. Turning to the study itself: T cells, B-cell-depleted T cells, or PBMCs supplied cDNA or gDNA.

Libraries were prepared by immunoSEQ multiplex PCR; TCRdb keeps only in-frame clonotypes and omits some of them. Of roughly 120,000 clones in the sample, 70% to 90% were seen once. Per germline, CDR1 SGHDN and CDR2 FVKESK. Trimming pared 4 bases from V and 0 bases from J, leaving 6 bases between. This CDR3 has 13 amino acids. This clonotype originated in a human donor in a cohort sampled during active COVID-19. Specimen: peripheral blood. This chain joins TRBV14 and TRBJ1-1; no clear D gene. CDR3 protein: CASSLQMNTEAFF. For the CDR3, the DNA is TGTGCCAGCAGCCTTCAAATGAACACTGAAGCTTTCTTT. Together with reference TRBV14 and TRBJ1-1, the CDR3 gives the full variable domain: EAGVTQFPSHSVIEKGQTVTLRCDPISGHDNLYWYRRVMGKEIKFLLHFVKESKQDESGMPNNRFLAERTGGTYSTLKVQPAELEDSGVYFCASSLQMNTEAFFGQGTRLTVV.